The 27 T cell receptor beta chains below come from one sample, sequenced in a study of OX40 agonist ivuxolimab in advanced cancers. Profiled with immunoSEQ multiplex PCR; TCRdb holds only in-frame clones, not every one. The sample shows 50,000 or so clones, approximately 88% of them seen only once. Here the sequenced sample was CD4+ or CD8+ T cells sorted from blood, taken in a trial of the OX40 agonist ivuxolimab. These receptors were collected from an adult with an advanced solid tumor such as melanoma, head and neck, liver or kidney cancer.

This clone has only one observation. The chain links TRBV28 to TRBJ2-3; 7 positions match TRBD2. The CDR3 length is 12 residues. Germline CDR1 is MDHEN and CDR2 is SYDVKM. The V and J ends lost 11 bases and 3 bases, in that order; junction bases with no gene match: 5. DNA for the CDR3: TGTGCCGGGGGGGATAGGACAGATACGCAGTATTTT. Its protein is CAGGDRTDTQYF.

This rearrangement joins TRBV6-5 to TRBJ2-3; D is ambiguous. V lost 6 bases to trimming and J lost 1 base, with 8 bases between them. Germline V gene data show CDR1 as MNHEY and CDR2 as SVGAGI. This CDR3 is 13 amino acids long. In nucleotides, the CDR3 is TGTGCCAGCAGGGGCGTCGGCACAGATACGCAGTATTTT. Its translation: CASRGVGTDTQYF.

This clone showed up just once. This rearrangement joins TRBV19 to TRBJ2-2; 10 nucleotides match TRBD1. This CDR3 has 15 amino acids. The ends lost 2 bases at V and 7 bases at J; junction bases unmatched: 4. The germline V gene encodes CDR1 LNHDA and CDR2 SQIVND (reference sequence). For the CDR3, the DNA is TGTGCCAGTAGTATACGGGACAGGGGTAGCGGGGAGCTGTTTTTT. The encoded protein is CASSIRDRGSGELFF.

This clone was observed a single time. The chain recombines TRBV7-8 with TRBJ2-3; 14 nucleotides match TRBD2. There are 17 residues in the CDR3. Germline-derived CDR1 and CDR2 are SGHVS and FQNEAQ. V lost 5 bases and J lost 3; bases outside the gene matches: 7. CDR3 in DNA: TGTGCCAGCAGCCGGCGGACTAGCGGGGGGATTACAGATACGCAGTATTTT. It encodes CASSRRTSGGITDTQYF.

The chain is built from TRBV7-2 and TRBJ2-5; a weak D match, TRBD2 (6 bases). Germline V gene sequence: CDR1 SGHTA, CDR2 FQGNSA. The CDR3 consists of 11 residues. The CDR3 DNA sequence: TGTCACGGTCGGGGGAGGGAGACCCAGTACTTC. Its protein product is CHGRGRETQYF.

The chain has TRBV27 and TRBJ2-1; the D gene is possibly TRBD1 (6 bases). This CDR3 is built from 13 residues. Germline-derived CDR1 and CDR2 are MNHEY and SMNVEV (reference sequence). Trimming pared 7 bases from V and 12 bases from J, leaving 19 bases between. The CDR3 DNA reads TGTGCCAGCACCACTTTACAGGGAAGGGTGCAGTTCTTC. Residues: CASTTLQGRVQFF.

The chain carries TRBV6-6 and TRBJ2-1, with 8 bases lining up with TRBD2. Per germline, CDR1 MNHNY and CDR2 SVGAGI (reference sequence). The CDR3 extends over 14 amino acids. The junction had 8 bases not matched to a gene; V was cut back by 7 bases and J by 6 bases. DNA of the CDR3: TGTGCCAGCACAAACGGGGGGGACCTCAATGAGCAGTTCTTC. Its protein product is CASTNGGDLNEQFF.

As DNA, the CDR3 is TGTGCCAGCAGCAAAGATCGGGACAGGGAGGTCTCACCCCTCCACTTT. It is translated as CASSKDRDREVSPLHF. The chain recombines TRBV21-1 with TRBJ1-6; no DNA check was done on the table's D call, TRBD1. TRBV21-1 is designated a pseudogene. CDR3 length equals 16 residues.

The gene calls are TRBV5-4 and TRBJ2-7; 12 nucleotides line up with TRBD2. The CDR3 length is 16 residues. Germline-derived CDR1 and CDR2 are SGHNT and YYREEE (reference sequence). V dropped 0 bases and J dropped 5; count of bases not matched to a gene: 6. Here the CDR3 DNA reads TGTGCCAGCAGCTTGGCCCTAGCGGGAGGGCCCCACGAGCAGTACTTC. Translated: CASSLALAGGPHEQYF. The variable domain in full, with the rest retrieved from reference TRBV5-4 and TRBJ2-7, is ETGVTQSPTHLIKTRGQQVTLRCSSQSGHNTVSWYQQALGQGPQFIFQYYREEENGRGNFPPRFSGLQFPNYSSELNVNALELDDSALYLCASSLALAGGPHEQYFGPGTRLTVT.

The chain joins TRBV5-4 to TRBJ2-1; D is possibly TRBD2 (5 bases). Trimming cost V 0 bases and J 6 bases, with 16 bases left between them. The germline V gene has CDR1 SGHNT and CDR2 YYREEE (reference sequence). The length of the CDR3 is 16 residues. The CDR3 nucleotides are TGTGCCAGCAGCTTGGTGTCGGGGTTCGGCGGCAATGAGCAGTTCTTC. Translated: CASSLVSGFGGNEQFF.

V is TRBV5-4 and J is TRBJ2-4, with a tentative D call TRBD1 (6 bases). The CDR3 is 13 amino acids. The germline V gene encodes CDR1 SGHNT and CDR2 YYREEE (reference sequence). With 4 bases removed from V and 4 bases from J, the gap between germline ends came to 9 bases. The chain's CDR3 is CASSVGHKNIQYF. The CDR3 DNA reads TGTGCCAGCAGCGTGGGACATAAAAACATTCAGTACTTC.

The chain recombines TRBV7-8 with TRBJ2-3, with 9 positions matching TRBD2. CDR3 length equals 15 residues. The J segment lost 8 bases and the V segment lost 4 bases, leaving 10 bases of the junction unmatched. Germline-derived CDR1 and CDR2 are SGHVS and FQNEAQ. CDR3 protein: CASSWVLAGDGTQYF. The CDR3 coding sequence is TGTGCCAGCAGCTGGGTACTAGCGGGCGACGGTACGCAGTATTTT.

The CDR3 here is CASSLGLNSGANVLTF. The CDR3 coding sequence is TGCGCCAGCAGCTTGGGACTCAACTCTGGGGCCAACGTCCTGACTTTC. The gene calls are TRBV5-1 and TRBJ2-6; D unclear. CDR1 is SGHRS, CDR2 YFSETQ, per germline. The CDR3 totals 16 residues. Trimming removed 0 bases at V and 0 bases at J, with 7 bases between. The whole variable domain, filled in from reference TRBV5-1 and TRBJ2-6, reads KAGVTQTPRYLIKTRGQQVTLSCSPISGHRSVSWYQQTPGQGLQFLFEYFSETQRNKGNFPGRFSGRQFSNSRSEMNVSTLELGDSALYLCASSLGLNSGANVLTFGAGSRLTVL.

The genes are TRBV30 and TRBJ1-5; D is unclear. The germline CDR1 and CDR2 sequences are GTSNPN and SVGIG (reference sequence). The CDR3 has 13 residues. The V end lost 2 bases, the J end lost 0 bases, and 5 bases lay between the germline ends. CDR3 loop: CAWSRDSNQPQHF. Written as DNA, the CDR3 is TGTGCCTGGAGTAGGGATAGCAATCAGCCCCAGCATTTT.

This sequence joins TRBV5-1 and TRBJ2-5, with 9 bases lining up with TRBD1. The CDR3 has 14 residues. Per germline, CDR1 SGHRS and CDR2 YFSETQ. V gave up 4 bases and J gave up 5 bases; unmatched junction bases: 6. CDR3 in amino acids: CASSPGQGSETQYF. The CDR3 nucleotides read TGCGCCAGCAGCCCGGGACAGGGAAGCGAGACCCAGTACTTC.

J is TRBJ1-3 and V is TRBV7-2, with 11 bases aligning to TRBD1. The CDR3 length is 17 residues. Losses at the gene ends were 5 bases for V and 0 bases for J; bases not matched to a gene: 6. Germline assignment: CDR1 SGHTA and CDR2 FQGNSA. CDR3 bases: TGTGCCAGCAGCGCAGGACAGGGGGCCACCTCTGGAAACACCATATATTTT. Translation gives CASSAGQGATSGNTIYF.

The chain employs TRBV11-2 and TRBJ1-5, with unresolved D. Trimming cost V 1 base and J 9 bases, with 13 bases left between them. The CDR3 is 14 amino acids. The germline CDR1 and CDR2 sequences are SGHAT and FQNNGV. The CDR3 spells CASSLVAAGGPQHF. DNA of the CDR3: TGTGCCAGCAGCTTAGTTGCAGCCGGAGGGCCCCAGCATTTT.

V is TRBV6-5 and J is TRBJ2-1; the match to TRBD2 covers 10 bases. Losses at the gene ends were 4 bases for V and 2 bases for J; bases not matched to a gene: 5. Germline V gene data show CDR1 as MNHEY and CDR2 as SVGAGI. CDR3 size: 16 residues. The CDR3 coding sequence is TGTGCCAGCAGTTTCCGACTAGCGGGTACCTACAATGAGCAGTTCTTC. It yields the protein CASSFRLAGTYNEQFF.

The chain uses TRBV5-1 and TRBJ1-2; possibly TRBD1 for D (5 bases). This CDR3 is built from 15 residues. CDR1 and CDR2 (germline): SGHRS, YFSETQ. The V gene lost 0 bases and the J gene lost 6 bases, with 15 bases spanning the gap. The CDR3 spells CASSLVGTTLDGYTF. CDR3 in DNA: TGCGCCAGCAGCTTGGTCGGGACGACTCTTGATGGCTACACCTTC.

CDR3 amino acids: CASRRDTNTGELFF. CDR3 nucleotide sequence: TGCGCCAGCAGGAGGGACACGAACACCGGGGAGCTGTTTTTT. This chain uses TRBV4-1 with TRBJ2-2; a weak D match, TRBD1 (6 bases). V lost 6 bases and J lost 0, with 8 bases in between. The CDR3 sequence is 14 residues long. The germline CDR1 and CDR2 sequences are MGHRA and YSYEKL.

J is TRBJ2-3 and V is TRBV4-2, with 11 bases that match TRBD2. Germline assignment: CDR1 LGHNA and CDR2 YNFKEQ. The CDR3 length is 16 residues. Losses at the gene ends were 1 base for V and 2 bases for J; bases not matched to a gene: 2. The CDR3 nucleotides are TGTGCCAGCAGCCAAGGACTAGCGGGGATCACAGATACGCAGTATTTT. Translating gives CASSQGLAGITDTQYF.

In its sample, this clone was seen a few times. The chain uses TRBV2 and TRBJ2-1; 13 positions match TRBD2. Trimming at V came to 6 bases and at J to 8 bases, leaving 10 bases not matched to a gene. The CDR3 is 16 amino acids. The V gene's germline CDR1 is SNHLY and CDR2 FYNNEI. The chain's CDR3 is CASRSPGTSGTDEQFF. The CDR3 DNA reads TGTGCCAGCAGGAGCCCCGGGACTAGCGGGACCGATGAGCAGTTCTTC.

For the CDR3, the DNA is TGCGCCAGCAGCTTGTTGGTGGGGATCTCTGGGGCCAACGTCCTGACTTTC. This gives the protein CASSLLVGISGANVLTF. The chain joins TRBV5-1 to TRBJ2-6; no clear D. Germline CDR1 is SGHRS and CDR2 is YFSETQ. The CDR3 covers 17 residues. V shed 1 base and J shed 0 bases, with 11 bases lying between them.

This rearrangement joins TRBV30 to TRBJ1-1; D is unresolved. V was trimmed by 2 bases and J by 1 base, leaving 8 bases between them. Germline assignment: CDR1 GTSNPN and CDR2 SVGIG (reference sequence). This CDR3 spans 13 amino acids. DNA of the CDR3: TGTGCCTGGAGTAGGGCCTCGAACACTGAAGCTTTCTTT. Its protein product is CAWSRASNTEAFF.

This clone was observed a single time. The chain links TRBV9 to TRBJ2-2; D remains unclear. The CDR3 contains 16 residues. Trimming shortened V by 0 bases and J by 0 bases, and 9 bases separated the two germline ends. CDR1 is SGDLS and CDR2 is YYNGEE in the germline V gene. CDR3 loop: CASSVGSSANTGELFF. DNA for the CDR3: TGTGCCAGCAGCGTAGGGAGCAGCGCGAACACCGGGGAGCTGTTTTTT.

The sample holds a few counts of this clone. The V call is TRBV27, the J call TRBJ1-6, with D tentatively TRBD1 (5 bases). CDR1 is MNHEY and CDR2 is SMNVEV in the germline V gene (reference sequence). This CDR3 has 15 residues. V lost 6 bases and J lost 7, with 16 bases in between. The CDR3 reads CASSSQGKGNSPLHF. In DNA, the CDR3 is TGTGCCAGCAGCTCCCAGGGTAAAGGGAATTCACCCCTCCACTTT.

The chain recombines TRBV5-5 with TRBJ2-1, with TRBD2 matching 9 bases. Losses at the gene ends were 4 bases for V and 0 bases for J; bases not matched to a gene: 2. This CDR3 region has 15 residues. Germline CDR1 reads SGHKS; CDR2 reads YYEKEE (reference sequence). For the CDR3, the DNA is TGTGCCAGCAGCCCGACTAGCGGCTCCTACAATGAGCAGTTCTTC. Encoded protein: CASSPTSGSYNEQFF. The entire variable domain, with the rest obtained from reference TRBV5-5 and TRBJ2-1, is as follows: DAGVTQSPTHLIKTRGQQVTLRCSPISGHKSVSWYQQVLGQGPQFIFQYYEKEERGRGNFPDRFSARQFPNYSSELNVNALLLGDSALYLCASSPTSGSYNEQFFGPGTRLTVL.